This T cell receptor beta chain is drawn from a study of shared clonotypes between healthy human individuals. Study-wide results and caveats: Naive subsets usually exceeded memory subsets in estimated richness. Generation probabilities of non-shared clonotypes were lower (relative to those shared by all four donors).

TCRdb's copy holds only in-frame clones and misses some; the assay was immunoSEQ multiplex PCR. This table has some 2,500,000 clones, under 95% appearing once. On this clone itself: Its antigen remains unidentified.

CDR1 is MGHDK, CDR2 SYGVNS, per germline. The CDR3 has 14 residues. The ends lost 5 bases at V and 2 bases at J; junction bases unmatched: 5. The chain employs TRBV25-1 and TRBJ2-5; 7 bases align to TRBD1. This receptor was identified in a man aged 18 to 35 in good health. Some clones in this sample may be carry-over from other donors' samples. Sequenced: naive CD4+ T cells from PBMCs. Subset: CD45RA+ positively selected. The CDR3 reads CASSPWGQQETQYF. CDR3 coding DNA: TGTGCCAGCAGTCCCTGGGGACAGCAAGAGACCCAGTACTTC.